A selection of T cell receptor beta chains follows, all from one sample in a study of blood T cell repertoires in COVID-19. Here immunoSEQ multiplex PCR was the method, and the copy in TCRdb shows in-frame clones only, minus some. The sample carries approximately 150,000 clones, about four fifths recorded once. The sample was peripheral blood. These receptors all come from an older man who had recovered from COVID-19. Both conserved end residues are part of each CDR3. A D gene is named only where the DNA matches it firmly. Size tells how often a clone was seen (once, few, many) or the class of an expanded clone, and some rows leave it out.

J gene,clone size,V gene,D gene,CDR3 protein,CDR3 DNA
TRBJ1-2,-,TRBV5-1,TRBD1,CASTTGTGVGYTF,TGCGCCAGCACCACCGGGACAGGTGTTGGCTACACCTTC
TRBJ2-1,-,TRBV10-3,TRBD1,CAISERGPDNEQFF,TGTGCCATCAGTGAAAGGGGGCCGGACAATGAGCAGTTCTTC
TRBJ2-4,once,TRBV5-4,TRBD1,CASSWPGQGSNIQYF,TGTGCCAGCAGCTGGCCGGGACAGGGGTCGAACATTCAGTACTTC
TRBJ2-5,once,TRBV5-1,TRBD2,CASSLSGSPETQYF,TGCGCCAGCAGCCTTAGCGGGAGCCCAGAGACCCAGTACTTC
TRBJ2-3,once,TRBV18,-,CASSLAGPDTQYF,TGTGCCAGCTCTCTCGCGGGCCCAGATACGCAGTATTTT
TRBJ2-3,-,TRBV11-2,-,CASRLFRLTSTDTQYF,TGTGCCAGCCGCCTCTTTCGCCTCACTAGCACAGATACGCAGTATTTT
TRBJ1-1,-,TRBV18,TRBD1,CASSPGTGGEAFF,TGTGCCAGCTCACCAGGGACAGGGGGTGAAGCTTTCTTT
TRBJ2-7,-,TRBV29-1,-,CSVEDRDIPHEQYF,TGCAGCGTTGAAGATAGGGACATCCCCCACGAGCAGTACTTC
TRBJ1-6,-,TRBV30,-,CAWSVSLPGFSPLHF,TGTGCCTGGAGTGTTAGTCTACCGGGGTTTTCACCCCTCCACTTT
TRBJ2-2,-,TRBV15,TRBD1,CATSREQGIGLGTGELFF,TGTGCCACCAGCAGAGAACAGGGGATCGGTTTGGGCACCGGGGAGCTGTTTTTT
TRBJ2-7,-,TRBV29-1,TRBD2,CSVQGGGRAYEQYF,TGCAGCGTTCAGGGGGGCGGGAGGGCCTACGAGCAGTACTTC
TRBJ2-1,-,TRBV19,TRBD2,CASSSRGGLDNRNEQFF,TGTGCCAGTAGTTCCCGAGGGGGACTAGATAATAGAAATGAGCAGTTCTTC
TRBJ2-7,-,TRBV12-5,TRBD1,CASAQTGGGYEQYF,TGTGCTAGTGCCCAGACAGGGGGCGGCTACGAGCAGTACTTC
TRBJ1-2,-,TRBV9,-,CASSTRREGGANYGYTF,TGTGCCAGCAGCACTCGCCGGGAGGGGGGCGCTAACTATGGCTACACCTTC
TRBJ1-5,-,TRBV7-2,-,CASSLTGLGGMGQPQHF,TGTGCCAGCAGCTTAACCGGCCTTGGAGGGATGGGGCAGCCCCAGCATTTT
TRBJ1-5,-,TRBV4-1,-,CASSRGIGGLPQHF,TGCGCCAGCAGCCGCGGGATCGGCGGTCTCCCCCAGCATTTT
TRBJ2-2,-,TRBV7-6,TRBD1,CASSSGTVNTGELFF,TGTGCCAGCAGCTCGGGGACAGTGAACACCGGGGAGCTGTTTTTT
TRBJ2-2,-,TRBV15,TRBD2,CATSSGLYSTGELFF,TGTGCCACCAGCTCGGGACTATACTCCACCGGGGAGCTGTTTTTT
TRBJ2-5,-,TRBV7-2,-,CASSFGSRLETQYF,TGTGCCAGCAGCTTTGGTTCTAGATTGGAGACCCAGTACTTC